This TCR beta chain was retrieved from a study of cytomegalovirus exposure and HLA in healthy donors. Healthy bone marrow donors formed the donor group. This clone is a singleton in its sample. This CDR3 has 15 amino acids. Trimming removed 8 bases from V and 7 bases from J, with 20 bases in between. From germline, CDR1 is SGHVS and CDR2 FQNEAQ. PCR primers comprised 60 Vbeta and 13 Jbeta primers. Libraries were prepared by immunoSEQ multiplex PCR; TCRdb keeps only in-frame clonotypes and omits some of them. The sample lists about 160,000 clones; around 73% were seen once. This clonotype was sampled from a male donor in good health and CMV-seronegative. The sample was PBMCs. J is TRBJ2-2 and V is TRBV7-8; D perhaps matches TRBD1 (5 bases). This chain's CDR3 is CASDTGNSLDGELFF. CDR3 sequence (DNA): TGTGCCAGCGATACAGGAAACAGCCTTGACGGGGAGCTGTTTTTT.